This T cell receptor (beta chain) was observed in a study of radiotherapy plus CTLA-4 blockade in lung cancer. The CDR3 contains 13 residues. CDR1 and CDR2 (germline): KGHSH, LQKENI. Trimming left V 10 bases short and J 4 bases short, with 16 bases between. Clones were read by immunoSEQ multiplex PCR, and TCRdb kept only the in-frame ones, dropping some. The table records about 66,000 clones, about four fifths of them present only once. The receptor was isolated from a human donor with non-small cell lung cancer who had a partial response to radiotherapy plus ipilimumab. This chain links TRBV18 with TRBJ1-1, with D possibly TRBD1 on 6 matching bases. This specimen was peripheral blood, taken from a patient treated with radiotherapy plus ipilimumab. The CDR3 nucleotides are TGTGCCACCAAATCAGGGGAGGGCACTGAAGCTTTCTTT. Its protein product is CATKSGEGTEAFF.